One and the same sample provided the 32 T cell receptor beta chains below, sequenced in a study of CD8+ T cells in alopecia areata. Treatment meaning: oral pan-JAK inhibitor, 5-10 mg twice daily. Following extraction, RNA underwent reverse transcription to cDNA, which served as the sequencing template. The data were produced by immunoSEQ multiplex PCR, yet TCRdb's version contains in-frame clones alone and is incomplete. The profile shows under 200,000 clones, roughly two thirds of them singletons. Here the sequenced sample was CD4+ T cells sorted from blood, taken at week 4, from a patient treated with tofacitinib. All receptors come from a human donor with alopecia areata.

The chain combines TRBV27 with TRBJ1-5; D is unresolved. The V gene lost 5 bases and the J gene lost 3 bases, with 14 bases spanning the gap. CDR1 MNHEY and CDR2 SMNVEV come from the germline V gene (reference sequence). The CDR3 has 15 residues. In DNA form, the CDR3 reads TGTGCCAGCAGTCCCTCGGTGTGGGTCAATCAGCCCCAGCATTTT. This gives the protein CASSPSVWVNQPQHF.

This clone was observed a handful of times. This rearrangement joins TRBV7-2 to TRBJ2-3; D is uncertain. The CDR3 totals 14 residues. V lost 5 bases and J lost 2, with 11 bases in between. Germline V gene data show CDR1 as SGHTA and CDR2 as FQGNSA. The CDR3 sequence: CASSQRRVTDTQYF. Here the CDR3 DNA reads TGTGCCAGCAGCCAGCGCCGGGTCACAGATACGCAGTATTTT.

The table lists this clone with a few counts. The CDR3 reads CASSPSGGAGQPQHF. CDR3 nucleotide sequence: TGTGCCAGCAGCCCCTCAGGCGGCGCAGGGCAGCCCCAGCATTTT. The chain combines TRBV11-2 with TRBJ1-5, with D maybe TRBD1 (5 bases). The germline CDR1 and CDR2 sequences are SGHAT and FQNNGV. The CDR3 extends over 15 amino acids. V was clipped by 5 bases and J by 7 bases, with 18 bases between them.

The gene calls are TRBV30 and TRBJ1-1; D remains ambiguous. The CDR3 loop spans 12 amino acids. The germline V gene has CDR1 GTSNPN and CDR2 SVGIG (reference sequence). V lost 2 bases, J lost 0 bases, and 4 bases lay in between. The CDR3 reads CAWSTMNTEAFF. CDR3 sequence (DNA): TGTGCCTGGAGTACGATGAACACTGAAGCTTTCTTT.

The chain links TRBV30 to TRBJ2-5; 10 nucleotides agree with TRBD1. CDR1 GTSNPN and CDR2 SVGIG come from the germline V gene (reference sequence). CDR3 length equals 13 residues. With 4 bases clipped from V and 8 bases from J, the junction kept 7 bases outside the gene matches. CDR3 region: CAWIIWDRGTQYF. The CDR3 bases are TGTGCCTGGATTATCTGGGACAGGGGAACCCAGTACTTC.

This clone was seen a few times. The chain is built from TRBV30 and TRBJ2-5, with 14 bases that match TRBD2. The CDR3 has 15 amino acids. The V and J ends lost 2 bases and 4 bases, in that order; junction bases with no gene match: 3. Germline values: CDR1 GTSNPN, CDR2 SVGIG (reference sequence). The CDR3 spells CAWSSGTSGGETQYF. The CDR3 nucleotides read TGTGCCTGGAGTTCCGGGACTAGCGGGGGAGAGACCCAGTACTTC.

The rearrangement uses TRBV6-5 and TRBJ1-2, with TRBD1 identical over 9 bases. The V gene's germline CDR1 is MNHEY and CDR2 SVGAGI. V gave up 6 bases and J gave up 4 bases; unmatched junction bases: 6. The CDR3 is 14 residues long. CDR3 DNA sequence: TGTGCCAGCAGCCGGGACAGGGCTTCCTATGGCTACACCTTC. It specifies CASSRDRASYGYTF.

The chain couples TRBV9 to TRBJ1-1; D unclear. Trimming removed 4 bases from V and 3 bases from J, with 7 bases in between. Germline lookup yields CDR1 SGDLS and CDR2 YYNGEE. The CDR3 consists of 12 residues. The CDR3 DNA reads as TGTGCCAGCAGCAACTCCTACACTGAAGCTTTCTTT. It yields the protein CASSNSYTEAFF.

In this sample, this clone turned up once. The chain is built from TRBV7-2 and TRBJ2-3, with D perhaps TRBD1 or TRBD2 (5 bases each). The CDR3 runs to 14 residues. The germline CDR1 and CDR2 sequences are SGHTA and FQGNSA. V was clipped by 0 bases and J by 2 bases, with 6 bases between them. The CDR3 sequence: CASSLAGPTDTQYF. CDR3 bases: TGTGCCAGCAGCTTAGCGGGACCCACAGATACGCAGTATTTT.

The rearrangement uses TRBV4-2 and TRBJ2-5; 14 bases agree with TRBD2. CDR1 is LGHNA and CDR2 is YNFKEQ in the germline V gene. This CDR3 is 15 amino acids long. The ends lost 0 bases at V and 7 bases at J; junction bases unmatched: 1. Here the CDR3 reads CASSQEGTSGGTQYF. The CDR3 bases are TGTGCCAGCAGCCAAGAGGGGACTAGCGGGGGGACCCAGTACTTC.

The V and J genes are TRBV5-6 and TRBJ1-2; 9 bases are a match to TRBD1. CDR1 and CDR2 from the germline V gene are SGHDT and YYEEEE. V trimming: 5 bases; J trimming: 4 bases; junction bases outside the gene matches: 6. This CDR3 is built from 14 residues. Written as DNA, the CDR3 is TGTGCCAGCAGTCCCGGGACAGGGCTCTATGGCTACACCTTC. Amino acids: CASSPGTGLYGYTF.

This chain uses TRBV7-6 with TRBJ2-5; D is ambiguous. Germline CDR1 SGHVS, CDR2 FNYEAQ. With 3 bases removed from V and 1 base from J, the gap between germline ends came to 6 bases. This CDR3 region has 13 residues. CDR3 coding DNA: TGTGCCAGCAGCTTTCGAGTCCAAGAGACCCAGTACTTC. It encodes CASSFRVQETQYF. The complete variable domain, with remaining parts taken from reference TRBV7-6 and TRBJ2-5, reads GAGVSQSPRYKVTKRGQDVALRCDPISGHVSLYWYRQALGQGPEFLTYFNYEAQQDKSGLPNDRFSAERPEGSISTLTIQRTEQRDSAMYRCASSFRVQETQYFGPGTRLLVL.

This sequence joins TRBV7-2 and TRBJ2-5, with D hard to call. CDR3 length: 15 amino acids. Trimming cost V 3 bases and J 4 bases, with 15 bases left between them. Per the germline V gene, CDR1 is SGHTA and CDR2 is FQGNSA. CDR3 sequence (DNA): TGTGCCAGCAGCTTGCCTGCCGGTTGGGGAGAGACCCAGTACTTC. The encoded protein is CASSLPAGWGETQYF.

This rearrangement joins TRBV7-8 to TRBJ2-1; possible D gene TRBD1, 5 bases. V shed 8 bases and J shed 0 bases, with 23 bases lying between them. The CDR3 is 18 residues long. The germline CDR1 and CDR2 sequences are SGHVS and FQNEAQ. For the CDR3, the DNA is TGTGCCAGCCGCGGAAGGGGCGGTGGGCCAAGCTCCTACAATGAGCAGTTCTTC. Protein sequence: CASRGRGGGPSSYNEQFF.

The gene calls are TRBV20-1 and TRBJ2-3; D gene unclear. The germline V gene has CDR1 DFQATT and CDR2 SNEGSKA (reference sequence). V was cut by 6 bases and J by 5 bases, with 9 bases left in between. The CDR3 length is 11 residues. The CDR3 here is CSAPKVDTQYF. In nucleotides, the CDR3 is TGCAGTGCGCCGAAAGTAGATACGCAGTATTTT.

The rearrangement joins TRBV15 to TRBJ2-3; D is unresolved. Germline CDR1 is LNHNV and CDR2 is YYDKDF (reference sequence). Trimming pared 3 bases from V and 1 base from J, leaving 8 bases between. The CDR3 totals 14 residues. In nucleotides, the CDR3 is TGTGCCACCAGCAGGGGAAGCGGCACAGATACGCAGTATTTT. This gives the protein CATSRGSGTDTQYF.

This clone showed up just a few times. V usage is TRBV29-1 and J usage is TRBJ2-2; the D gene could be TRBD1 or TRBD2 (6 bases each). The germline V gene has CDR1 SQVTM and CDR2 ANQGSEA. Trimming left V 6 bases short and J 4 bases short, with 12 bases between. The CDR3 has 13 residues. CDR3 sequence reads: CSVTQGGTGELFF. As DNA, the CDR3 is TGCAGCGTGACACAGGGAGGCACCGGGGAGCTGTTTTTT.

The chain has TRBV10-3 and TRBJ1-6, with D unresolved. Germline V gives CDR1 ENHRY, CDR2 SYGVKD. The CDR3 is made up of 14 amino acids. Trimming removed 2 bases from V and 7 bases from J, with 9 bases in between. CDR3 bases: TGTGCCATCAGTGAGACGGCTCAGAATTCACCCCTCCACTTT. Protein: CAISETAQNSPLHF.

The chain has TRBV27 and TRBJ1-1; 8 bases match TRBD1. This CDR3 has 15 residues. Losses at the gene ends were 9 bases for V and 1 base for J; bases not matched to a gene: 10. CDR1 and CDR2 from the germline V gene are MNHEY and SMNVEV (reference sequence). In DNA form, the CDR3 reads TGTGCCAGTGGCAGGGGGCAACCTAAGAACACTGAAGCTTTCTTT. This sequence encodes CASGRGQPKNTEAFF.

The chain joins TRBV30 to TRBJ1-2; no clear D gene. This CDR3 comprises 15 residues. Trimming stripped 0 bases from V and 7 bases from J, with 18 bases between. The germline gives CDR1 GTSNPN, CDR2 SVGIG (reference sequence). The CDR3 DNA reads as TGTGCCTGGAGTGTATCGGGTAGGGTTCGTCGTGGCTACACCTTC. Translating it yields CAWSVSGRVRRGYTF.

The chain combines TRBV9 with TRBJ1-1, with D hard to call. This CDR3 has 15 amino acids. V lost 3 bases to trimming and J lost 8 bases, with 20 bases between them. The germline V gene has CDR1 SGDLS and CDR2 YYNGEE. CDR3 in amino acids: CASSAEASGVGEAFF. In DNA form, the CDR3 reads TGTGCCAGCAGCGCCGAGGCCTCGGGCGTCGGGGAAGCTTTCTTT.

This clone was seen a handful of times. The chain carries TRBV7-9 and TRBJ1-1; D is possibly TRBD1 (6 bases). The CDR3 spans 14 residues. The V gene lost 5 bases and the J gene lost 5 bases, with 15 bases spanning the gap. In germline, CDR1 is SEHNR, CDR2 FQNEAQ (reference sequence). Here the CDR3 DNA reads TGTGCCAGCAGCCAGGGGTCGGGATGGACTGAAGCTTTCTTT. Translated: CASSQGSGWTEAFF.

This clone was detected a few times. The gene calls are TRBV12-5 and TRBJ2-1, with D possibly being TRBD1 or TRBD2 (6 bases each). V was cut by 2 bases and J by 2 bases, with 13 bases left in between. CDR1 and CDR2 from the germline V gene are LGHNT and FRNRAP. This CDR3 is built from 16 residues. Here the CDR3 reads CASGLLLGGPYNEQFF. The CDR3 DNA reads TGTGCTAGTGGTTTGCTGTTGGGGGGCCCCTACAATGAGCAGTTCTTC.

The rearrangement uses TRBV19 and TRBJ1-2; no clear D gene. V lost 7 bases to trimming and J lost 7 bases, with 10 bases between them. The CDR3 loop spans 11 amino acids. Germline V gives CDR1 LNHDA, CDR2 SQIVND (reference sequence). The CDR3 coding sequence is TGTGCCAGTACCCCCGGGAGTGGCTACACCTTC. Translation gives CASTPGSGYTF.

The chain employs TRBV19 and TRBJ2-1; the D gene is possibly TRBD2 (6 bases). V lost 3 bases, J lost 9 bases, and 21 bases lay in between. Germline V CDR1 and CDR2: LNHDA, SQIVND (reference sequence). CDR3 size: 16 residues. This chain's CDR3 is CASSITAGTAQGEQFF. The CDR3 coding sequence is TGTGCCAGTAGTATCACTGCAGGGACTGCGCAGGGTGAGCAGTTCTTC.

The chain couples TRBV5-1 to TRBJ2-7; D ambiguous. CDR1 is SGHRS, CDR2 YFSETQ, per germline. The V and J ends lost 6 bases and 6 bases respectively, with 19 bases between them. The CDR3 sequence is 14 residues long. The CDR3 sequence: CASNLRPEPTEQYF. CDR3 in DNA: TGCGCCAGCAATCTGAGACCGGAACCTACCGAGCAGTACTTC.

V is TRBV27 and J is TRBJ2-3; the D gene is possibly TRBD1 (7 bases). V was cut by 2 bases and J by 5 bases, with 14 bases left in between. The CDR3 runs 15 residues. Germline values: CDR1 MNHEY, CDR2 SMNVEV (reference sequence). The CDR3 protein is CASSLRGQTRDTQYF. The CDR3, as DNA: TGTGCCAGCAGTTTAAGGGGACAGACTAGAGATACGCAGTATTTT.

This chain links TRBV4-3 with TRBJ2-5; no clear D gene. The CDR3 is 13 amino acids. Germline loops: CDR1 LGHNA, CDR2 YSLEER. Trimming took 11 bases from V and 2 from J, leaving 15 bases between them. For the CDR3, the DNA is TGCGCCGGATTGGCCGTAATACAAGAGACCCAGTACTTC. It encodes CAGLAVIQETQYF.

The chain has TRBV13 and TRBJ1-2; TRBD1 is a possible D gene (6 bases). The V gene's germline CDR1 is PRHDT and CDR2 FYEKMQ (reference sequence). The CDR3 has 12 residues. V dropped 8 bases and J dropped 4 bases, with 11 bases sitting between them. The CDR3 nucleotides are TGTGCCAGCGGAAGGGGGATCTATGGCTACACCTTC. This codes for CASGRGIYGYTF.

The rearrangement uses TRBV30 and TRBJ1-1, with 7 bases that match TRBD1. With V trimmed by 2 bases and J by 5 bases, 8 bases remained unmatched. The CDR3 has 14 amino acids. The germline CDR1 and CDR2 sequences are GTSNPN and SVGIG (reference sequence). CDR3 in amino acids: CAWSKRTGGTEAFF. In DNA form, the CDR3 reads TGTGCCTGGAGTAAAAGGACAGGAGGAACTGAAGCTTTCTTT.

The V and J genes are TRBV29-1 and TRBJ2-2; maybe TRBD2 (7 bases). This CDR3 is built from 13 residues. V lost 0 bases and J lost 16, with 18 bases in between. CDR1 and CDR2 from the germline V gene are SQVTM and ANQGSEA. The CDR3 protein is CSVEEMAGATAFF. The CDR3 DNA reads TGCAGCGTTGAAGAGATGGCGGGGGCCACGGCGTTTTTT.

The chain couples TRBV5-1 to TRBJ2-7; D possibly corresponds to TRBD2 (5 bases). The CDR3 is 13 residues long. The V gene's germline CDR1 is SGHRS and CDR2 YFSETQ. The ends were cut back, 4 bases at V and 9 bases at J, with 17 bases in the middle. CDR3 residues: CASSPTGNKGQYF. DNA for the CDR3: TGCGCCAGCAGCCCTACGGGGAATAAGGGGCAGTACTTC.